Listed here are 15 T cell receptor beta chains from one sample, sequenced in a study of cytomegalovirus exposure and HLA in healthy donors. Amplification used 60 Vbeta primers and 13 Jbeta primers. The table came from immunoSEQ multiplex PCR; TCRdb's copy has only in-frame clones and leaves some out. The repertoire holds around 160,000 clones, with more than 65% as singletons. Sequenced: PBMCs. The receptors come from a man aged 18 to 29 in good health and CMV-seropositive.

The chain is built from TRBV5-1 and TRBJ1-1; D not resolved. CDR1 SGHRS and CDR2 YFSETQ come from the germline V gene. The V and J ends lost 0 bases and 1 base respectively, with 16 bases between them. The CDR3 consists of 17 residues. The CDR3 reads CASSLAVAGRTNTEAFF. The CDR3 bases are TGCGCCAGCAGCTTGGCGGTTGCGGGTAGGACGAACACTGAAGCTTTCTTT.

This clone occurred many times. This chain uses TRBV6-1 with TRBJ1-1; D may be TRBD1 (5 bases). V gave up 3 bases and J gave up 3 bases, with 8 bases separating them. This CDR3 has 13 amino acids. Germline V CDR1 and CDR2: MNHNS, SASEGT. The CDR3 loop reads CASSDRVHTEAFF. The CDR3 DNA is TGTGCCAGCAGTGACAGGGTCCACACTGAAGCTTTCTTT.

This clone was counted once. The genes are TRBV7-9 and TRBJ2-7, with TRBD2 identical over 11 bases. This CDR3 region has 15 residues. Trimming at V came to 4 bases and at J to 4 bases, leaving 6 bases not matched to a gene. Germline values: CDR1 SEHNR, CDR2 FQNEAQ (reference sequence). The CDR3 DNA follows: TGTGCCAGCAGCTCTCCTAGCGGGAGGATGTACGAGCAGTACTTC. Protein sequence: CASSSPSGRMYEQYF.

The rearrangement uses TRBV9 and TRBJ2-1; D uncertain. This CDR3 contains 16 residues. Germline-derived CDR1 and CDR2 are SGDLS and YYNGEE. V lost 4 bases, J lost 0 bases, and 14 bases lay in between. This CDR3 is CASSRLTSRSYNEQFF. DNA of the CDR3: TGTGCCAGCAGCAGATTGACTTCCCGCTCCTACAATGAGCAGTTCTTC.

This chain joins TRBV7-9 and TRBJ2-7; weak D call: TRBD2 (6 bases). V was trimmed by 6 bases and J by 1 base, leaving 13 bases between them. The germline CDR1 and CDR2 sequences are SEHNR and FQNEAQ (reference sequence). The CDR3 loop spans 14 amino acids. This CDR3 is CASSGGGRSYEQYF. CDR3 DNA: TGTGCCAGCAGTGGGGGAGGCCGATCCTACGAGCAGTACTTC.

The CDR3: CASTQGASYEQYF. DNA for the CDR3: TGTGCCAGTACACAGGGGGCCTCCTACGAGCAGTACTTC. This chain joins TRBV2 and TRBJ2-7, with TRBD1 matching over 9 bases. The trim removed 9 bases at V and 0 bases at J, leaving 3 bases unmatched. The CDR3 consists of 13 residues. In germline, CDR1 is SNHLY, CDR2 FYNNEI.

The chain uses TRBV19 and TRBJ2-1, with no clear D. Trimming took 5 bases from V and 7 from J, leaving 30 bases between them. Germline assignment: CDR1 LNHDA and CDR2 SQIVND (reference sequence). The CDR3 contains 19 residues. DNA of the CDR3: TGTGCCAGTAGTCTCTATTCCCCATCGCTCACCGCCGTCTGGAATGAGCAGTTCTTC. Amino acid sequence: CASSLYSPSLTAVWNEQFF.

V and J are TRBV5-1 and TRBJ2-3, with D tentatively TRBD2 (7 bases). Germline V gene sequence: CDR1 SGHRS, CDR2 YFSETQ. The length of the CDR3 is 15 residues. V was cut by 2 bases and J by 4 bases, with 14 bases left in between. CDR3 sequence reads: CASSLVGGPADTQYF. The CDR3 DNA reads TGCGCCAGCAGCTTAGTGGGGGGGCCGGCAGATACGCAGTATTTT.

This clone was seen just once. The CDR3 loop is CAISDSGANTGELFF. As DNA, the CDR3 is TGTGCCATCAGTGATAGCGGAGCGAACACCGGGGAGCTGTTTTTT. The gene calls are TRBV10-3 and TRBJ2-2, with D possibly being TRBD2 (6 bases). Germline V gene data show CDR1 as ENHRY and CDR2 as SYGVKD. V was cut by 3 bases and J by 0 bases, with 8 bases left in between. The CDR3 consists of 15 residues.

The rearrangement uses TRBV28 and TRBJ2-7; D may be TRBD1 (6 bases). The germline V gene encodes CDR1 MDHEN and CDR2 SYDVKM. The CDR3 is made up of 11 amino acids. Trimming pared 5 bases from V and 10 bases from J, leaving 12 bases between. The CDR3 coding sequence is TGTGCCAGCAGTCTCACCGGGACACAGTACTTC. Translated, it gives CASSLTGTQYF.

The chain employs TRBV18 and TRBJ2-1, with 11 bases that match TRBD1. The J segment lost 7 bases and the V segment lost 4 bases, leaving 12 bases of the junction unmatched. CDR1 KGHSH and CDR2 LQKENI come from the germline V gene. The CDR3 runs 17 residues. The CDR3 sequence is CASSLSRDRGGRNEQFF. CDR3 bases: TGTGCCAGCTCACTGTCCCGGGACAGGGGGGGAAGGAATGAGCAGTTCTTC.

The V and J genes are TRBV6-5 and TRBJ2-7, with D tentatively TRBD2 (6 bases). The germline gives CDR1 MNHEY, CDR2 SVGAGI. The length of the CDR3 is 14 residues. Trimming took off 2 bases at V and 6 bases at J, with 14 bases between the two ends. CDR3 region: CASSYHGSATEQYF. DNA of the CDR3: TGTGCCAGCAGTTACCACGGGAGCGCAACCGAGCAGTACTTC.

The chain couples TRBV30 to TRBJ2-5, with 11 bases lining up with TRBD2. The CDR3 runs 16 residues. V was pared by 2 bases and J by 2 bases, with 7 bases of the junction left unmatched. The germline V gene has CDR1 GTSNPN and CDR2 SVGIG (reference sequence). The CDR3, as DNA: TGTGCCTGGAGTTTACTGGGACTAGCGGAACAAGAGACCCAGTACTTC. Translating gives CAWSLLGLAEQETQYF.

This clone was counted once. J is TRBJ2-7 and V is TRBV7-9; 9 bases agree with TRBD1. The CDR3 is made up of 14 amino acids. V dropped 1 base and J dropped 6; count of bases not matched to a gene: 4. The V gene's germline CDR1 is SEHNR and CDR2 FQNEAQ (reference sequence). The CDR3, as DNA: TGTGCCAGCAGCTTAGAAGCGACAGGGGGCGAGCAGTACTTC. Residues: CASSLEATGGEQYF.

The chain carries TRBV27 and TRBJ2-7; tentatively, D is TRBD1 (5 bases). Germline-derived CDR1 and CDR2 are MNHEY and SMNVEV (reference sequence). Trimming removed 4 bases from V and 0 bases from J, with 10 bases in between. The CDR3 runs 14 residues. Here the CDR3 reads CASSYRSSSYEQYF. The CDR3 DNA follows: TGTGCCAGCAGTTACAGGTCCAGCTCCTACGAGCAGTACTTC.